The clone carrying this T cell receptor (beta chain) was picked up many times. The CDR3 length is 18 residues. V was clipped by 3 bases and J by 2 bases, with 21 bases between them. CDR1 is KGHSH and CDR2 is LQKENI in the germline V gene. These data come from a study of T-cell reconstitution after alpha-beta-depleted transplantation in children. TCRbeta library preparation incorporated unique molecular identifiers. TCRdb analysed the PCR reads with MiXCR anew, one entry per CDR3 protein. The sample shows 200,000 to 300,000 distinct CDR3 sequences, 12% of them seen only once. The chain employs TRBV18 and TRBJ2-3, with D perhaps being TRBD1 or TRBD2 (6 bases each). The receptor was isolated from a human donor who donated a stem cell graft to a child with acute lymphoblastic leukemia. Sample: PBMCs from the stem cell graft donor, taken from the stem cell graft. The CDR3 loop is CASSPSFVGGGDTDTQYF. The CDR3 DNA reads as TGTGCCAGCTCACCCTCCTTCGTGGGGGGCGGGGACACAGATACGCAGTATTTT.